This T cell receptor beta chain appears in the sequencing data of a study of blood T cell repertoires in COVID-19. The CDR3 is made up of 14 amino acids. V lost 8 bases to trimming and J lost 3 bases; unmatched junction nucleotides: 4. CDR1 LNHDA and CDR2 SQIVND come from the germline V gene (reference sequence). This table comes from immunoSEQ multiplex PCR, and its TCRdb copy is limited to in-frame clones, with some not included. The table has more than 95,000 clones, 60% to 80% seen once. This receptor was identified in a man in his sixties with acute or convalescent COVID-19. This chain joins TRBV19 and TRBJ2-1; 10 bases align to TRBD2. Specimen: peripheral blood. Here the CDR3 reads CASAPSGSYNEQFF. For the CDR3, the DNA is TGTGCCAGTGCCCCTAGCGGGAGCTACAATGAGCAGTTCTTC.